The 25 T cell receptor beta chains in this list originate from one sample, sequenced in a study of T cell responses to AZD1222 COVID-19 vaccine. Repertoires were generated with immunoSEQ multiplex PCR, while TCRdb's copy carries only in-frame clones and drops some. The data show around 270,000 clones, about 94% seen once. The material sequenced was peripheral blood, taken 28 days after the second AZD1222 dose. These receptors originate from an adult who received the AZD1222 COVID-19 vaccine.

The V call is TRBV5-1, the J call TRBJ1-1; weak D call: TRBD1 (5 bases). This CDR3 has 14 residues. CDR1 is SGHRS and CDR2 is YFSETQ in the germline V gene. Deletions cut 7 bases from V and 2 bases from J, with 15 bases between. This chain's CDR3 is CASVMGTGNTEAFF. Here the CDR3 DNA reads TGCGCCAGCGTTATGGGGACGGGAAACACTGAAGCTTTCTTT. Drawing the rest from reference TRBV5-1 and TRBJ1-1, the complete variable domain is KAGVTQTPRYLIKTRGQQVTLSCSPISGHRSVSWYQQTPGQGLQFLFEYFSETQRNKGNFPGRFSGRQFSNSRSEMNVSTLELGDSALYLCASVMGTGNTEAFFGQGTRLTVV.

The genes are TRBV11-3 and TRBJ2-3; 8 bases are shared with TRBD2. The ends lost 4 bases at V and 8 bases at J; junction bases unmatched: 14. Germline V lookup: CDR1 SGHNT, CDR2 YENEEA. The CDR3 has 16 amino acids. As DNA, the CDR3 is TGTGCCAGCAGCTCCCGAGGCGGGGGGAATGACTTTACGCAGTATTTT. This encodes CASSSRGGGNDFTQYF.

This rearrangement joins TRBV28 to TRBJ1-1, with D perhaps TRBD1 (5 bases). This CDR3 contains 13 residues. In germline, CDR1 is MDHEN, CDR2 SYDVKM. The V gene lost 7 bases and the J gene lost 5 bases, with 14 bases spanning the gap. In nucleotides, the CDR3 is TGTGCCAGCACCCTAGGAGGGGAAACTGAAGCTTTCTTT. It is translated as CASTLGGETEAFF.

The genes are TRBV9 and TRBJ2-2; TRBD2 might be the D (6 bases). CDR1 is SGDLS and CDR2 is YYNGEE in the germline V gene. The CDR3 runs to 14 residues. The germline V and J ends were trimmed by 1 base and 7 bases, with 11 bases remaining between them. The CDR3 DNA reads TGTGCCAGCAGCGTACCGGGGGAGGACGGGGAGCTGTTTTTT. It is translated as CASSVPGEDGELFF.

This chain uses TRBV7-2 with TRBJ2-2, with 10 bases identical to TRBD2. V lost 6 bases, J lost 7 bases, and 17 bases stayed unmatched. Looked up from germline, CDR1 is SGHTA and CDR2 is FQGNSA. This CDR3 has 18 residues. CDR3 nucleotides: TGTGCCAGCAGAACCAAAGGACTAGCGGAGGGCCTGAGCGGGGAGCTGTTTTTT. Amino acids: CASRTKGLAEGLSGELFF. Full variable domain (rest looked up from reference TRBV7-2 and TRBJ2-2): GAGVSQSPSNKVTEKGKDVELRCDPISGHTALYWYRQSLGQGLEFLIYFQGNSAPDKSGLPSDRFSAERTGGSVSTLTIQRTQQEDSAVYLCASRTKGLAEGLSGELFFGEGSRLTVL.

This chain connects TRBV6-1 to TRBJ2-3; D is perhaps TRBD2 (6 bases). V dropped 2 bases and J dropped 2 bases, with 8 bases sitting between them. This CDR3 has 14 residues. Per germline, CDR1 MNHNS and CDR2 SASEGT. CDR3 nucleotides: TGTGCCAGCAGTGAACAGCGGGTCACAGATACGCAGTATTTT. It specifies CASSEQRVTDTQYF.

This clone was seen only once. The chain employs TRBV5-1 and TRBJ2-2, with D unclear. V was trimmed by 4 bases and J by 7 bases, leaving 8 bases between them. Germline loops: CDR1 SGHRS, CDR2 YFSETQ. The CDR3 is 12 residues long. CDR3 bases: TGCGCCAGCAGCCGAGAGAGCGGGGAGCTGTTTTTT. As protein: CASSRESGELFF.

V usage is TRBV7-3 and J usage is TRBJ1-5, with no clear D. The CDR3 has 13 amino acids. From germline, CDR1 is SGHTA and CDR2 FQGTGA. V shed 1 base and J shed 0 bases, with 1 base lying between them. CDR3 DNA: TGTGCCAGCAGCTTAAATAGCAATCAGCCCCAGCATTTT. Amino acids: CASSLNSNQPQHF.

This clone was seen once. The chain is built from TRBV24-1 and TRBJ1-4; D is possibly TRBD1 (6 bases). The CDR3 length is 17 residues. Germline values: CDR1 KGHDR, CDR2 SFDVKD. Trimming stripped 5 bases from V and 5 bases from J, with 20 bases between. The CDR3 DNA reads as TGTGCCACCAGTGGGACGGGGCGGAGGGGGGAAAATGAAAAACTGTTTTTT. As protein: CATSGTGRRGENEKLFF.

This clone was picked up one time. The chain's CDR3 is CAIWAGTGYTF. CDR3 nucleotide sequence: TGTGCTATCTGGGCAGGGACGGGCTACACCTTC. The chain recombines TRBV28 with TRBJ1-2; maybe TRBD1 (5 bases). The CDR3 runs 11 residues. Per germline, CDR1 MDHEN and CDR2 SYDVKM.

V and J are TRBV18 and TRBJ2-3, with D possibly called TRBD1 or TRBD2 (6 bases each). Germline V gene sequence: CDR1 KGHSH, CDR2 LQKENI. Trimming shortened V by 0 bases and J by 4 bases, and 8 bases separated the two germline ends. This CDR3 comprises 14 residues. The CDR3 bases are TGTGCCAGCTCACCACCGGGGGGCCCAGATACGCAGTATTTT. The encoded protein is CASSPPGGPDTQYF.

This clone was picked up a small number of times. This chain joins TRBV6-5 and TRBJ2-5; D is tentatively TRBD1 or TRBD2 (5 bases each). The germline CDR1 and CDR2 sequences are MNHEY and SVGAGI. With 10 bases removed from V and 4 bases from J, the gap between germline ends came to 13 bases. CDR3 length: 12 amino acids. CDR3 sequence reads: CAIGALGETQYF. CDR3 DNA sequence: TGTGCCATCGGGGCTCTTGGAGAGACCCAGTACTTC.

The chain links TRBV18 to TRBJ2-7, with 9 positions matching TRBD1. Germline lookup yields CDR1 KGHSH and CDR2 LQKENI. Losses at the gene ends were 5 bases for V and 5 bases for J; bases not matched to a gene: 10. This CDR3 has 15 residues. CDR3 nucleotides: TGTGCCAGCTCATCCACCGGGACAGGGCCCCACGAGCAGTACTTC. Its protein product is CASSSTGTGPHEQYF.

This clone was seen a single time. The genes are TRBV25-1 and TRBJ1-1; D unresolved. Germline V gene sequence: CDR1 MGHDK, CDR2 SYGVNS. The length of the CDR3 is 12 residues. V was shortened by 6 bases and J by 2 bases, with 7 bases between the two germline ends. The CDR3 loop reads CASRASNTEAFF. In DNA form, the CDR3 reads TGTGCCAGCAGGGCCTCCAACACTGAAGCTTTCTTT.

The chain couples TRBV29-1 to TRBJ1-3; D gene ambiguous. Per the germline V gene, CDR1 is SQVTM and CDR2 is ANQGSEA. This CDR3 has 15 amino acids. V was shortened by 7 bases and J by 2 bases, with 18 bases between the two germline ends. CDR3 sequence reads: CSARGRDGAGNTIYF. The CDR3 coding sequence is TGCAGCGCCAGAGGGAGGGATGGAGCTGGAAACACCATATATTTT.

The genes are TRBV19 and TRBJ2-2; TRBD2 matches 8 bases. CDR1 is LNHDA, CDR2 SQIVND, per germline (reference sequence). This CDR3 region has 14 residues. J lost 5 bases, V lost 10 bases, and 9 bases had no gene match. The DNA of the CDR3 is TGTGCCACCACCCGGGGGGGGTCGACCGGGGAGCTGTTTTTT. Its translation: CATTRGGSTGELFF.

The rearrangement joins TRBV7-2 to TRBJ2-3; unclear D gene. Trimming removed 5 bases from V and 6 bases from J, with 9 bases in between. CDR1 SGHTA and CDR2 FQGNSA come from the germline V gene. This CDR3 comprises 12 residues. The CDR3 nucleotides are TGTGCCAGCAGCCCTACCCAGGATACGCAGTATTTT. Translated, it gives CASSPTQDTQYF.

The count of this clone is one. V gene TRBV5-5 combines with J gene TRBJ2-7; D might be TRBD1 (5 bases). CDR3 length: 14 residues. CDR1 and CDR2 from the germline V gene are SGHKS and YYEKEE (reference sequence). Trimming left V 4 bases short and J 0 bases short, with 11 bases between. Here the CDR3 reads CASSPPRVSYEQYF. The CDR3 nucleotides read TGTGCCAGCAGCCCCCCCAGGGTCTCCTACGAGCAGTACTTC.

CDR3 amino acids: CATLDWRNSPLHF. In DNA form, the CDR3 reads TGTGCCACCCTGGACTGGAGGAATTCACCCCTCCACTTT. The genes are TRBV28 and TRBJ1-6; D is ambiguous. V was clipped by 10 bases and J by 7 bases, with 14 bases between them. The CDR3 totals 13 residues. Germline loops: CDR1 MDHEN, CDR2 SYDVKM.

V usage is TRBV5-1 and J usage is TRBJ2-1; the match to TRBD1 covers 7 bases. The germline V gene has CDR1 SGHRS and CDR2 YFSETQ. This CDR3 comprises 15 residues. J lost 5 bases, V lost 4 bases, and 9 bases had no gene match. The CDR3 sequence is CASSLTRQGNNEQFF. Here the CDR3 DNA reads TGCGCCAGCAGCCTGACGAGACAGGGAAACAATGAGCAGTTCTTC.

The gene calls are TRBV5-5 and TRBJ1-2; D remains unclear. Germline CDR1 and CDR2: SGHKS and YYEKEE (reference sequence). The CDR3 sequence is 13 residues long. Trimming pared 4 bases from V and 7 bases from J, leaving 14 bases between. CDR3 DNA: TGTGCCAGCAGCAACGACGGTTTTGGTGGCTACACCTTC. The encoded protein is CASSNDGFGGYTF. The whole variable domain, filled in from reference TRBV5-5 and TRBJ1-2, reads DAGVTQSPTHLIKTRGQQVTLRCSPISGHKSVSWYQQVLGQGPQFIFQYYEKEERGRGNFPDRFSARQFPNYSSELNVNALLLGDSALYLCASSNDGFGGYTFGSGTRLTVV.

The chain employs TRBV28 and TRBJ2-2; TRBD2 aligns across 7 bases. The CDR3 sequence is 15 residues long. J gave up 1 base and V 7 bases, and 6 bases lay outside the gene matches. Germline V gene lookup returns CDR1 MDHEN and CDR2 SYDVKM. CDR3 coding DNA: TGTGCCAGCAAGACTAGCCCCCTGAACACCGGGGAGCTGTTTTTT. Translated: CASKTSPLNTGELFF.

The rearrangement links TRBV5-1 to TRBJ1-6; D is perhaps TRBD1 (5 bases). The CDR3 length is 18 residues. In germline, CDR1 is SGHRS, CDR2 YFSETQ. Deletions cut 0 bases from V and 1 base from J, with 14 bases between. CDR3 DNA sequence: TGCGCCAGCAGCTTGGGACAGACGAGTTTTTCCTATAATTCACCCCTCCACTTT. It yields the protein CASSLGQTSFSYNSPLHF.

V usage is TRBV2 and J usage is TRBJ2-5; D possibly corresponds to TRBD2 (5 bases). The V gene lost 7 bases and the J gene lost 5 bases, with 8 bases spanning the gap. This CDR3 contains 11 residues. Looked up from germline, CDR1 is SNHLY and CDR2 is FYNNEI. DNA of the CDR3: TGTGCCAGCAAAACGGGGGAGACCCAGTACTTC. Translation gives CASKTGETQYF.

The genes are TRBV5-1 and TRBJ1-1; D remains ambiguous. The V gene's germline CDR1 is SGHRS and CDR2 YFSETQ. Trimming took off 4 bases at V and 3 bases at J, with 7 bases between the two ends. The CDR3 consists of 12 residues. Here the CDR3 reads CASSPGDTEAFF. CDR3 DNA: TGCGCCAGCAGCCCGGGAGACACTGAAGCTTTCTTT.